This TCR beta chain was found in a study of a mutant IDH1 vaccine in newly diagnosed glioma. Here immunoSEQ multiplex PCR was the method, and the copy in TCRdb shows in-frame clones only, minus some. The table shows about 59,000 clones, with 80% to 95% occurring only once. Time point here: baseline, week 1 (first vaccination visit). Treatment given: pre-vaccination baseline after standard-of-care therapy. The germline V gene has CDR1 MNHNY and CDR2 SVGAGI (reference sequence). With 7 bases clipped from V and 5 bases from J, the junction kept 10 bases outside the gene matches. The CDR3 consists of 16 residues.

The J gene is TRBJ2-1, the V gene TRBV6-6; 11 bases fit TRBD2. The receptor's source is a man between 50 and 59 years old with glioma. This specimen consisted of PBMCs, obtained from a glioma patient treated with radiotherapy, temozolomide or both. In DNA, the CDR3 is TGTGCCAGCATTCCCGGGGGACTAGCGGAAAACAATGAGCAGTTCTTC. This sequence encodes CASIPGGLAENNEQFF.